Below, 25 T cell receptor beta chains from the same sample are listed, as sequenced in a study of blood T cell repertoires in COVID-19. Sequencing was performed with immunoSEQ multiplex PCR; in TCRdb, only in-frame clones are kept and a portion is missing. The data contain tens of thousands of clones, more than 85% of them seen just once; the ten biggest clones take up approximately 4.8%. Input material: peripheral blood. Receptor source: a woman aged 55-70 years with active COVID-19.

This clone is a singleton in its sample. CDR3 sequence reads: CASSQDVLAGGEQYF. CDR3 DNA: TGCGCCAGCAGCCAAGACGTACTAGCGGGAGGCGAGCAGTACTTC. This sequence joins TRBV4-1 and TRBJ2-7, with 12 positions matching TRBD2. Losses at the gene ends were 0 bases for V and 6 bases for J; bases not matched to a gene: 3. This CDR3 comprises 15 residues. The germline CDR1 and CDR2 sequences are MGHRA and YSYEKL.

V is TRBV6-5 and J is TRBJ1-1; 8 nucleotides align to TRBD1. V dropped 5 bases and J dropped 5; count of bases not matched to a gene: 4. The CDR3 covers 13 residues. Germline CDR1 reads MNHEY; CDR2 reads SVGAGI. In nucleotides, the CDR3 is TGTGCCAGCAGTAAGGACAGGGAAACTGAAGCTTTCTTT. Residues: CASSKDRETEAFF.

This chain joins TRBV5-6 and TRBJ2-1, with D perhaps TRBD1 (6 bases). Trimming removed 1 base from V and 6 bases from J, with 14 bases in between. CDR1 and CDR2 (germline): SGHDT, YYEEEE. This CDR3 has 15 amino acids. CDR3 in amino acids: CASSLTGNYANEQFF. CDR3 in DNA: TGTGCCAGCAGCTTGACAGGGAATTACGCCAATGAGCAGTTCTTC. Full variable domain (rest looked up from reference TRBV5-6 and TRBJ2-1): DAGVTQSPTHLIKTRGQQVTLRCSPKSGHDTVSWYQQALGQGPQFIFQYYEEEERQRGNFPDRFSGHQFPNYSSELNVNALLLGDSALYLCASSLTGNYANEQFFGPGTRLTVL.

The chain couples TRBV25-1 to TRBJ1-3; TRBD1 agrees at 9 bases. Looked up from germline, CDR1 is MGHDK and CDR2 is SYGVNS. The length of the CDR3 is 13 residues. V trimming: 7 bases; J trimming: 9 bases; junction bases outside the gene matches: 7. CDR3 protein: CASKGDRAATIYF. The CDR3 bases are TGTGCCAGCAAGGGGGACAGGGCTGCCACCATATATTTT.

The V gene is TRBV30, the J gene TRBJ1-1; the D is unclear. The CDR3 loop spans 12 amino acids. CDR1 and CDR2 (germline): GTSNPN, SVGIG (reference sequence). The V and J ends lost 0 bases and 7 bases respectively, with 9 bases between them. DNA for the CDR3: TGTGCCTGGAGTGTAAGGAGGTTTGAAGCTTTCTTT. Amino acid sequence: CAWSVRRFEAFF.

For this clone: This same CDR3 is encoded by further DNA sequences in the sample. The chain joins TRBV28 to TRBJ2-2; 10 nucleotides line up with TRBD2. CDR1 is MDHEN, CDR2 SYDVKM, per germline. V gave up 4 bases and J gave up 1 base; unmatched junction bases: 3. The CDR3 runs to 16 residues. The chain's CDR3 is CASSSRTSGNTGELFF. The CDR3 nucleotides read TGTGCCAGCAGTTCACGGACTAGCGGGAACACCGGGGAGCTGTTTTTT.

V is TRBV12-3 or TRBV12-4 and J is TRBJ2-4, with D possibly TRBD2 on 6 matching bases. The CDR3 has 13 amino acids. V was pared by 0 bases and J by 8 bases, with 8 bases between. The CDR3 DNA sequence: TGTGCCAGCAGTTTAGCAAGGAGGGACATTCAGTACTTC. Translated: CASSLARRDIQYF.

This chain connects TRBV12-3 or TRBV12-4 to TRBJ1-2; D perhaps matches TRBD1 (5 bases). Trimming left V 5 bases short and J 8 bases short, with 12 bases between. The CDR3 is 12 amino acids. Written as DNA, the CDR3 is TGTGCCAGCAGTAAGGGGCGGGGGGGCTACACCTTC. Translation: CASSKGRGGYTF.

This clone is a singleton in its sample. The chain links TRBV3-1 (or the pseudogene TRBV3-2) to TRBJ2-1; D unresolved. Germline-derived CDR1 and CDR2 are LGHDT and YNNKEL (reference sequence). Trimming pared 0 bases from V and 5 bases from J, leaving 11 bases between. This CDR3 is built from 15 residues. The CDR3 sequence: CASSQDTLRDNEQFF. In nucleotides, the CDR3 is TGTGCCAGCAGCCAAGATACCCTCCGGGACAATGAGCAGTTCTTC.

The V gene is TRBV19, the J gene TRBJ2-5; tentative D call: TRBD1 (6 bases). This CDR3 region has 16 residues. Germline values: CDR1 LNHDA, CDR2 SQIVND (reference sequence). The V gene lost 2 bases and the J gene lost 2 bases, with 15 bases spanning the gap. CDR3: CASSITNRVGQETQYF. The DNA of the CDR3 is TGTGCCAGTAGTATAACCAACAGGGTAGGGCAAGAGACCCAGTACTTC.

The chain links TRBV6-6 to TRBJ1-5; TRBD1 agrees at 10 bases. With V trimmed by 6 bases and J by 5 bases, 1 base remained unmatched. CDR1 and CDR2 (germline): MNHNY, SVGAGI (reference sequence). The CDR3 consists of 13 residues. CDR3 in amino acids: CASRGTGDQPQHF. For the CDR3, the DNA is TGTGCCAGCAGGGGGACAGGGGATCAGCCCCAGCATTTT.

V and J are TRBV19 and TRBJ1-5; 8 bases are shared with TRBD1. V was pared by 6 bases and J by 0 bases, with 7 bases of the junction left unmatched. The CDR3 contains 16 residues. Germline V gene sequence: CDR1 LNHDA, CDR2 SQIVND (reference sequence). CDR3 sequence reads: CASSHDRGYSNQPQHF. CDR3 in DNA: TGTGCCAGTAGCCATGACAGGGGATATAGCAATCAGCCCCAGCATTTT.

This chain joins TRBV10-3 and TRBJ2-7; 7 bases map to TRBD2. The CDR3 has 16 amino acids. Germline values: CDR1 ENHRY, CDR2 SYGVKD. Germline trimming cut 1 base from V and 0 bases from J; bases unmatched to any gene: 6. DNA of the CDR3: TGTGCCATCAGTGAGTTTTTAGCGGGTAGCTCCTACGAGCAGTACTTC. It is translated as CAISEFLAGSSYEQYF.

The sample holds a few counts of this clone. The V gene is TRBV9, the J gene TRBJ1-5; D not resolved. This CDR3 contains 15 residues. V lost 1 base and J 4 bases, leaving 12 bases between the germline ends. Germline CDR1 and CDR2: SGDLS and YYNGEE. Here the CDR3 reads CASSVSPGRNQPQHF. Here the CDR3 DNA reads TGTGCCAGCAGCGTAAGTCCTGGGAGGAATCAGCCCCAGCATTTT.

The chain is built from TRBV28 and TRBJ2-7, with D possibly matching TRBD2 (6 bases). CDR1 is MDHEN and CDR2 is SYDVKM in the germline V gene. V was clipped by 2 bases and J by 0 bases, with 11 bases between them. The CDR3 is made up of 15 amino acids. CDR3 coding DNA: TGTGCCAGCAGTTTAATCGGGGGAAGCTCCTACGAGCAGTACTTC. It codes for CASSLIGGSSYEQYF.

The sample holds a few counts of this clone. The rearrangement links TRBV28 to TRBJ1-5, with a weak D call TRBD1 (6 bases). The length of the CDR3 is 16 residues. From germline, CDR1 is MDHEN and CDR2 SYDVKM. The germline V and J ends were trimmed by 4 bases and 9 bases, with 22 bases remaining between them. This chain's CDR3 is CASSSPSAGVVRPQHF. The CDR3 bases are TGTGCCAGCAGTTCCCCCTCGGCAGGGGTGGTTAGGCCCCAGCATTTT.

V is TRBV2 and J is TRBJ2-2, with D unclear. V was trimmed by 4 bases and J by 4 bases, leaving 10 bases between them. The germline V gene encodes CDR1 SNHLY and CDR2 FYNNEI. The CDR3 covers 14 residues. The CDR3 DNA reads TGTGCCAGCAGTGGTGGGCCACTCACCGGGGAGCTGTTTTTT. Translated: CASSGGPLTGELFF.

In DNA form, the CDR3 reads TGTGCCAGCAGCCAAACTTTCCGGGACACCTATGGCTACACCTTC. Amino acid sequence: CASSQTFRDTYGYTF. V and J are TRBV3-1 (or the pseudogene TRBV3-2) and TRBJ1-2; perhaps TRBD1 as D (6 bases). From germline, CDR1 is LGHDT and CDR2 YNNKEL (reference sequence). V shed 2 bases and J shed 4 bases, with 14 bases lying between them. This CDR3 is built from 15 residues.

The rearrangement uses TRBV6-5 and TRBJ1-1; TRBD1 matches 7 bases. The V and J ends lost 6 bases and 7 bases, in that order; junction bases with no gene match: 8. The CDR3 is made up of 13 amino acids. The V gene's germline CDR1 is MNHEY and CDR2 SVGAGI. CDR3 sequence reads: CASSRTGTDEAFF. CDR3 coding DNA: TGTGCCAGCAGCCGGACCGGGACAGATGAAGCTTTCTTT.

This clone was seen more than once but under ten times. CDR3 in DNA: TGTGCCAGCACTAGCGGGAATGGCGAGCAGTACTTC. It yields the protein CASTSGNGEQYF. The chain is built from TRBV9 and TRBJ2-7; 9 bases match TRBD2. J gave up 6 bases and V 6 bases, and 4 bases lay outside the gene matches. This CDR3 is built from 12 residues. Germline CDR1 SGDLS, CDR2 YYNGEE.

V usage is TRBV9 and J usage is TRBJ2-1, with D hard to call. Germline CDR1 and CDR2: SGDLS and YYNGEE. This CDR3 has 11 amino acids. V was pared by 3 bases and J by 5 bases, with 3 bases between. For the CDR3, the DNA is TGTGCCAGCAGCGCGGACAATGAGCAGTTCTTC. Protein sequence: CASSADNEQFF.

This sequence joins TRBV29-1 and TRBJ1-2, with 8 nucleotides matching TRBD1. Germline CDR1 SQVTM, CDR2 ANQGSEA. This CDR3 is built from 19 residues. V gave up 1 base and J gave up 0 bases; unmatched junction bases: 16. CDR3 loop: CSVEASLVQGQDPNYGYTF. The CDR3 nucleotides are TGCAGCGTTGAAGCCTCATTGGTGCAGGGACAGGATCCTAACTATGGCTACACCTTC.

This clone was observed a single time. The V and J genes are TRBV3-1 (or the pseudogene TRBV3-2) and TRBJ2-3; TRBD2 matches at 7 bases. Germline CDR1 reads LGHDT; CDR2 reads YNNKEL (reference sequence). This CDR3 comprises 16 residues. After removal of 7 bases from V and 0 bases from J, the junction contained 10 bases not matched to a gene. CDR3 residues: CASTRTGGESTDTQYF. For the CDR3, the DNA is TGTGCCAGCACCCGGACGGGGGGAGAGAGCACAGATACGCAGTATTTT.

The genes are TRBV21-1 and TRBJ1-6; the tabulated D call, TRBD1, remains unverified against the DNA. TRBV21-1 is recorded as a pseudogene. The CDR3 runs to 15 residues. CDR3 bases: TGTGCCAGCAGACTACAGGGGTCCTATAATTCACCCCTCCACTTT. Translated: CASRLQGSYNSPLHF.

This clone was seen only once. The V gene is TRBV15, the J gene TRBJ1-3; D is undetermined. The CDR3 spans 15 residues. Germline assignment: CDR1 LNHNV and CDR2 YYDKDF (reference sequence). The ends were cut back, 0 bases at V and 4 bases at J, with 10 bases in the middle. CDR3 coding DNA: TGTGCCACCAGCAGAGATAGGAGTGGAGGAAACACCATATATTTT. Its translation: CATSRDRSGGNTIYF.